One and the same sample provided the 25 T cell receptor beta chains below, sequenced in a study of blood T cells in healthy people across ages. Primers used in a second PCR of about 6 to 11 cycles were a sample-barcoded 5' primer and a J-beta primer mix. Each CDR3 protein is one row after TCRdb ran MiXCR on the 5' RACE reads. The sample lists under 1 million distinct CDR3 sequences; 40% to 50% were seen once. Sequencing was performed on blood. The receptors were gathered from a man aged 55 to 69 in good health.

As for this clonotype: This may come from a read error, since a much larger clone is one base off. V gene TRBV4-3 combines with J gene TRBJ2-7, with 7 bases matching TRBD2. The CDR3 contains 16 residues. Germline V CDR1 and CDR2: LGHNA, YSLEER. This CDR3 reads CASSQEAGGSPYGQYF. The CDR3 nucleotides read TGCGCCAGCAGCCAAGAGGCCGGGGGGTCTCCCTACGGGCAGTACTTC.

This chain links TRBV7-2 with TRBJ2-4; the D gene is possibly TRBD2 (6 bases). The last part of the DNA fits TRBJ2-7 better; the J call may be wrong. Germline loops: CDR1 SGHTA, CDR2 FQGNSA. The CDR3 contains 15 residues. The CDR3 reads CASSWGPAGFYEQYF. CDR3 bases: TGTGCCAGCAGCTGGGGACCAGCGGGCTTTTACGAGCAGTACTTC.

This clonotype was counted only a few times. This sequence joins TRBV29-1 and TRBJ1-2; tentative D call: TRBD1 (6 bases). The ends were cut back, 6 bases at V and 2 bases at J, with 16 bases in the middle. This CDR3 spans 14 amino acids. CDR1 and CDR2 from the germline V gene are SQVTM and ANQGSEA. As DNA, the CDR3 is TGCAGCGTGCCGGTAGTACAGGGCAACTATGGCTACACCTTC. This sequence encodes CSVPVVQGNYGYTF.

The V and J genes are TRBV4-1 and TRBJ1-2; 8 bases align to TRBD1. The trim removed 0 bases at V and 7 bases at J, leaving 7 bases unmatched. Germline V CDR1 and CDR2: MGHRA, YSYEKL. The CDR3 runs 15 residues. For the CDR3, the DNA is TGCGCCAGCAGCCAAGAGGGATCAACAGGGGGTGGCTACACCTTC. Amino acids: CASSQEGSTGGGYTF.

The sample holds a few counts of this clonotype. The chain couples TRBV9 to TRBJ2-7; D uncertain. This CDR3 is 14 amino acids long. The germline gives CDR1 SGDLS, CDR2 YYNGEE. Trimming removed 4 bases from V and 2 bases from J, with 13 bases in between. The CDR3: CASSLGRSAYEQYF. The CDR3 nucleotides are TGTGCCAGCAGCTTGGGCCGTTCCGCCTACGAGCAGTACTTC.

The chain recombines TRBV5-1 with TRBJ2-7; D remains ambiguous. V shed 4 bases and J shed 0 bases, with 11 bases lying between them. Per germline, CDR1 SGHRS and CDR2 YFSETQ. This CDR3 has 14 residues. DNA for the CDR3: TGCGCCAGCAGCGGTGGGTTTCCCTCCTACGAGCAGTACTTC. It translates to CASSGGFPSYEQYF.

DNA for the CDR3: TGCGCCAGCAGCGCGAGACAGGGGGCGGGTGAGCAGTACTTC. Protein: CASSARQGAGEQYF. This sequence joins TRBV5-1 and TRBJ2-7; 10 bases fit TRBD1. The CDR3 covers 14 residues. In germline, CDR1 is SGHRS, CDR2 YFSETQ. V shed 4 bases and J 7 bases; nucleotides not matched to a gene: 8. The whole variable domain, filled in from reference TRBV5-1 and TRBJ2-7, reads KAGVTQTPRYLIKTRGQQVTLSCSPISGHRSVSWYQQTPGQGLQFLFEYFSETQRNKGNFPGRFSGRQFSNSRSEMNVSTLELGDSALYLCASSARQGAGEQYFGPGTRLTVT.

The chain combines TRBV20-1 with TRBJ2-3; tentatively, D is TRBD1 (5 bases). The CDR3 is 16 amino acids. The V and J ends lost 2 bases and 2 bases respectively, with 17 bases between them. Germline assignment: CDR1 DFQATT and CDR2 SNEGSKA (reference sequence). The CDR3 spells CSARRGGLVVTDTQYF. CDR3 nucleotides: TGCAGTGCTAGAAGGGGCGGCTTAGTGGTCACAGATACGCAGTATTTT.

V is TRBV20-1 and J is TRBJ1-2; D is ambiguous. V dropped 6 bases and J dropped 2 bases, with 13 bases sitting between them. CDR3 length: 13 residues. Germline CDR1 reads DFQATT; CDR2 reads SNEGSKA (reference sequence). The CDR3, as DNA: TGCAGTGCCACCCACGGAGGCAACTATGGCTACACCTTC. This translates into CSATHGGNYGYTF.

Turning to this clonotype: Sequence at one end of the junction differs from germline and may be a read error. The chain recombines TRBV28 with TRBJ2-3, with unresolved D. CDR1 is MDHEN, CDR2 SYDVKM, per germline. The CDR3 runs 15 residues. CDR3 sequence (DNA): TGTGCCATCAGCCCCCCGCGACTTTACACAGATACGCGGTATTTT. Translated: CAISPPRLYTDTRYF.

The chain combines TRBV7-2 with TRBJ1-2; tentatively, D is TRBD1 (5 bases). The CDR3 consists of 15 residues. CDR1 is SGHTA and CDR2 is FQGNSA in the germline V gene. Trimming removed 1 base at V and 8 bases at J, with 17 bases between. The CDR3 coding sequence is TGTGCCAGCAGCTTAGATTCTGCAGGGTTAGGGGGCTACACCTTC. Translated, it gives CASSLDSAGLGGYTF.

This clonotype turned up a few times. The rearrangement uses TRBV20-1 and TRBJ2-3; unclear D gene. V was shortened by 6 bases and J by 6 bases, with 16 bases between the two germline ends. Germline V lookup: CDR1 DFQATT, CDR2 SNEGSKA (reference sequence). CDR3 length: 13 amino acids. The CDR3 coding sequence is TGCAGTGCCCCCCAATGGGCGGAGGATACGCAGTATTTT. It encodes CSAPQWAEDTQYF.

The chain couples TRBV6-1 to TRBJ2-7, with D perhaps TRBD1 (6 bases). The CDR3 runs to 13 residues. V lost 7 bases to trimming and J lost 5 bases, with 15 bases between them. The germline CDR1 and CDR2 sequences are MNHNS and SASEGT. CDR3 bases: TGTGCCAGCACCCGGCAGAAGGGGGACGAGCAGTACTTC. Protein: CASTRQKGDEQYF.

This chain connects TRBV18 to TRBJ2-5; 10 positions match TRBD1. This CDR3 is 13 amino acids long. Trimming at V came to 8 bases and at J to 4 bases, leaving 4 bases not matched to a gene. Germline-derived CDR1 and CDR2 are KGHSH and LQKENI. CDR3 bases: TGTGCCAGCCTCCGGGACAGGGGAGAGACCCAGTACTTC. It specifies CASLRDRGETQYF.

V gene TRBV20-1 combines with J gene TRBJ1-1; a possible D gene is TRBD1 (6 bases). The CDR3 is 15 amino acids. Germline assignment: CDR1 DFQATT and CDR2 SNEGSKA (reference sequence). V gave up 0 bases and J gave up 4 bases, with 15 bases separating them. The CDR3 loop is CSAREARGVGTEAFF. In nucleotides, the CDR3 is TGCAGTGCTAGAGAGGCGAGGGGGGTAGGCACTGAAGCTTTCTTT.

The V call is TRBV5-5, the J call TRBJ1-1, with a possible D match to TRBD1 (5 bases). In germline, CDR1 is SGHKS, CDR2 YYEKEE (reference sequence). Trimming removed 4 bases from V and 11 bases from J, with 18 bases in between. The CDR3 loop spans 13 amino acids. The CDR3 is CASSPRGEGRAFF. Here the CDR3 DNA reads TGTGCCAGCAGCCCCCGAGGGGAGGGAAGGGCTTTCTTT. Together with reference TRBV5-5 and TRBJ1-1, the CDR3 gives the full variable domain: DAGVTQSPTHLIKTRGQQVTLRCSPISGHKSVSWYQQVLGQGPQFIFQYYEKEERGRGNFPDRFSARQFPNYSSELNVNALLLGDSALYLCASSPRGEGRAFFGQGTRLTVV.

The J gene is TRBJ2-2, the V gene TRBV2; weak D call: TRBD1 (6 bases). V lost 5 bases and J lost 5, with 12 bases in between. From germline, CDR1 is SNHLY and CDR2 FYNNEI. The CDR3 is 14 amino acids. The CDR3 here is CASSPDRATGELFF. The DNA for the CDR3 is TGTGCCAGCAGTCCGGACAGAGCAACCGGGGAGCTGTTTTTT.

The rearrangement links TRBV11-3 to TRBJ1-2; D may be TRBD1 (5 bases). The CDR3 has 16 residues. CDR1 is SGHNT and CDR2 is YENEEA in the germline V gene. V was clipped by 5 bases and J by 7 bases, with 23 bases between them. The CDR3 region is CASSLGTGRGTFGYTF. CDR3 DNA sequence: TGTGCCAGCAGCCTCGGGACCGGGAGGGGAACCTTTGGCTACACCTTC.

This clonotype was recorded at least ten times. The chain recombines TRBV9 with TRBJ2-7, with D perhaps matching TRBD1 (5 bases). Trimming shortened V by 5 bases and J by 3 bases, and 21 bases separated the two germline ends. The CDR3 is made up of 16 amino acids. Germline values: CDR1 SGDLS, CDR2 YYNGEE. CDR3 residues: CASRAEGDRPFYEQYF. CDR3 nucleotide sequence: TGTGCCAGCAGGGCTGAAGGCGACAGACCTTTCTACGAGCAGTACTTC.

This clonotype was seen only a few times. V gene TRBV12-3 or TRBV12-4 combines with J gene TRBJ1-6; maybe TRBD1 (6 bases). This CDR3 contains 13 residues. The V and J ends lost 5 bases and 6 bases respectively, with 8 bases between them. This CDR3 is CASSDRLNSPLHF. The DNA for the CDR3 is TGTGCCAGCAGTGACAGGCTTAATTCACCCCTCCACTTT.

The J gene is TRBJ1-4, the V gene TRBV28; the D is unclear. V lost 5 bases to trimming and J lost 12 bases, with 13 bases between them. This CDR3 has 12 amino acids. Germline assignment: CDR1 MDHEN and CDR2 SYDVKM. The CDR3 DNA follows: TGTGCCAGCAGTAGGGTCGGCTTAGAACTGTTTTTT. This sequence encodes CASSRVGLELFF.

The chain links TRBV12-3 or TRBV12-4 to TRBJ1-1; no definite D call. The CDR3 sequence is 12 residues long. The germline V and J ends were trimmed by 8 bases and 6 bases, with 13 bases remaining between them. CDR3 DNA sequence: TGTGCCAGCTCAGTTTTTCCGGCTGAAGCTTTCTTT. It yields the protein CASSVFPAEAFF.

A few counts support this clonotype. The chain is built from TRBV20-1 and TRBJ2-5, with 7 bases that match TRBD2. The germline V gene has CDR1 DFQATT and CDR2 SNEGSKA (reference sequence). The V and J ends lost 1 base and 4 bases, in that order; junction bases with no gene match: 6. This CDR3 comprises 14 residues. The DNA of the CDR3 is TGCAGTGCTAGAGGGAGCGGGGCTCCAGAGACCCAGTACTTC. As protein: CSARGSGAPETQYF.

This clonotype appeared a few times. This sequence joins TRBV7-2 and TRBJ2-5; D unclear. The CDR3 contains 15 residues. V was trimmed by 4 bases and J by 2 bases, leaving 14 bases between them. Germline V gene lookup returns CDR1 SGHTA and CDR2 FQGNSA. Written as DNA, the CDR3 is TGTGCCAGCAGCTCTATCCACATCGCGCAAGAGACCCAGTACTTC. This codes for CASSSIHIAQETQYF.

This clonotype was recorded many times. This chain links TRBV11-1 with TRBJ2-1; 10 positions agree with TRBD1. Trimming cost V 0 bases and J 8 bases; bases outside gene matches: 4. The CDR3 is 15 amino acids. Germline CDR1 SGHAT, CDR2 FQDESV (reference sequence). CDR3: CASSLAGTGVDEQFF. The DNA for the CDR3 is TGTGCCAGCAGCTTAGCCGGGACAGGGGTCGATGAGCAGTTCTTC.